This T cell receptor (beta chain) derives from a study of blood T cell repertoires in COVID-19. Whole-study context: Samples representing acute and convalescent COVID-19 were sourced from the United States, Italy and Spain. PBMCs, B-cell-depleted T cells, or T cells provided the cDNA or gDNA that made up the material.

The ends were cut back, 6 bases at V and 4 bases at J, with 16 bases in the middle. The CDR3 consists of 15 residues. The V gene's germline CDR1 is MDHEN and CDR2 SYDVKM. Per the study methods: Scientists estimated how many nucleated cells there were by amplifying reference gene primers. Measured with immunoSEQ multiplex PCR; TCRdb has only the in-frame clones, and not every one. For V, J and clone size, that table is used; D and trimming come from the DNA. The table lists about 360,000 clones, over 65% of them singletons, with 1.1% in the top ten. The TCR was taken from a human donor with acute or convalescent COVID-19. The donor label of this sample is uncertain. The sequencing sample was made of peripheral blood. The chain combines TRBV28 with TRBJ1-5; D remains unclear. The CDR3 coding sequence is TGTGCCAGCAGGCTAAATGGTCCGTCAAATCAGCCCCAGCATTTT. The encoded protein is CASRLNGPSNQPQHF.